This T cell receptor beta chain was sequenced in a study of Ad26.COV2.S vaccination and SARS-CoV-2 variants. At the level of the study: Ad26.COV2.S arm of COV1001 included the donor. Ad26.COV2.S was injected intramuscularly once or twice, 56 days apart.

Libraries were prepared by immunoSEQ multiplex PCR; TCRdb keeps only in-frame clonotypes and omits some of them. The data show some 290,000 clones, about 86% seen once. Treatment described: roughly 19 received Ad26.COV2.S at low or high dose, single or two shots; 5 received placebo; per-sample allocation not given. Repertoires come from day 63 after the first vaccine or placebo injection. The source of this sequence is a person between 18 and 65 years old who received the Ad26.COV2.S COVID-19 vaccine or a placebo. Sequenced material: peripheral blood, taken in a trial of Ad26.COV2.S vaccine versus placebo.

The chain's CDR3 is CASSLSWRGSGELFF. The CDR3 nucleotides are TGTGCCAGCAGCTTATCCTGGCGGGGGTCCGGGGAGCTGTTTTTT. This chain uses TRBV11-3 with TRBJ2-2; TRBD2 aligns across 7 bases. The CDR3 consists of 15 residues. Germline CDR1 reads SGHNT; CDR2 reads YENEEA. The trim removed 2 bases at V and 6 bases at J, leaving 6 bases unmatched.